The rows below give T cell receptor beta chains drawn from one sample of a study of blood T cell repertoires in COVID-19. TCRdb keeps only in-frame clones here, not all; method: immunoSEQ multiplex PCR. Counted here are roughly 400,000 clones, more than 85% occurring once; the ten biggest clones make up 0.8% to 0.9%. The sequencing input was PBMCs or T cells enriched from blood (not recorded which). The receptors come from a woman in her 40s who had been exposed to COVID-19. CDR3s include the opening cysteine and the closing phenylalanine or tryptophan. The order of the fields is clone size, V gene, J gene, D gene, CDR3 DNA, CDR3 protein. A D gene is named only where the DNA matches it firmly. Clone size is stated in some rows and not others, as once, few, many or a class when expanded.

clone_size: -; v_call: TRBV19; j_call: TRBJ2-1; d_call: TRBD2; cdr3_nt: TGTGCCAGTAGTAGCGGGGGGCCAGATGAGCAGTTCTTC; cdr3_aa: CASSSGGPDEQFF
clone_size: -; v_call: TRBV19; j_call: TRBJ2-1; d_call: TRBD1; cdr3_nt: TGTGCCAGTAGTATTCGGGGACAGTACAATGAGCAGTTCTTC; cdr3_aa: CASSIRGQYNEQFF
clone_size: -; v_call: TRBV7-3; j_call: TRBJ2-1; d_call: TRBD1; cdr3_nt: TGTGCCAGCAGCCAACAGGGGAACTCCTACAATGAGCAGTTCTTC; cdr3_aa: CASSQQGNSYNEQFF
clone_size: -; v_call: TRBV19; j_call: TRBJ2-7; d_call: -; cdr3_nt: TGTGCCAGTAGTAGGTCAGAGGCCTACGAGCAGTACTTC; cdr3_aa: CASSRSEAYEQYF
clone_size: -; v_call: TRBV6-5; j_call: TRBJ2-2; d_call: TRBD2; cdr3_nt: TGTGCCAGCAGGCGATCGAGCGGGAGTATCGGGGAGCTGTTTTTT; cdr3_aa: CASRRSSGSIGELFF
clone_size: -; v_call: TRBV3-1/TRBV3-2; j_call: TRBJ2-1; d_call: TRBD2; cdr3_nt: TGTGCCAGCAGCCAATTAGCGGGGGGGCGTTACAATGAGCAGTTCTTC; cdr3_aa: CASSQLAGGRYNEQFF
clone_size: -; v_call: TRBV3-1/TRBV3-2; j_call: TRBJ1-6; d_call: -; cdr3_nt: TGTGCCAGCAGCCAACGTGCCAGGGTACCTTCACCCCTCCACTTT; cdr3_aa: CASSQRARVPSPLHF
clone_size: -; v_call: TRBV7-2; j_call: TRBJ1-2; d_call: -; cdr3_nt: TGTGCCAGCAGTCAAGTAGGTGGGCACTATGGCTACACCTTC; cdr3_aa: CASSQVGGHYGYTF
clone_size: -; v_call: TRBV7-2; j_call: TRBJ1-5; d_call: -; cdr3_nt: TGTGCCAGCAAGACCGCAGGGGACCCGTATAGCAATCAGCCCCAGCATTTT; cdr3_aa: CASKTAGDPYSNQPQHF
clone_size: -; v_call: TRBV19; j_call: TRBJ2-7; d_call: -; cdr3_nt: TGTGCCAGTAGTAGAGGCAGGGGGGCCTACGAGCAGTACTTC; cdr3_aa: CASSRGRGAYEQYF
clone_size: -; v_call: TRBV7-2; j_call: TRBJ2-1; d_call: TRBD1; cdr3_nt: TGTGCCAGCAGCTTGCGGGACAGGGGATCAAATGAGCAGTTCTTC; cdr3_aa: CASSLRDRGSNEQFF
clone_size: -; v_call: TRBV10-3; j_call: TRBJ2-7; d_call: -; cdr3_nt: TGTGCCATCAGTGAGTCGAGGGGGAGTCGCGAGCAGTACTTC; cdr3_aa: CAISESRGSREQYF
clone_size: -; v_call: TRBV5-1; j_call: TRBJ1-1; d_call: TRBD1; cdr3_nt: TGCGCCAGCAGCCCACCGGGACAGGGAGGGAGCACTGAAGCTTTCTTT; cdr3_aa: CASSPPGQGGSTEAFF
clone_size: -; v_call: TRBV11-3; j_call: TRBJ2-6; d_call: TRBD1; cdr3_nt: TGTGCCAGCAGCAACCCCGGGACAGGGTACTCTGGGGCCAACGTCCTGACTTTC; cdr3_aa: CASSNPGTGYSGANVLTF
clone_size: once; v_call: TRBV7-7; j_call: TRBJ1-5; d_call: -; cdr3_nt: TGTGCTACCCAACCCGAGACTTCAAGGTCCCCTCAGCCCCAGCATTTT; cdr3_aa: CATQPETSRSPQPQHF
clone_size: -; v_call: TRBV7-2; j_call: TRBJ2-4; d_call: TRBD2; cdr3_nt: TGTGCCAGCAGCTTAGCCCCAGCGGGAGCGGGGGCCAAAAACATTCAGTACTTC; cdr3_aa: CASSLAPAGAGAKNIQYF
clone_size: -; v_call: TRBV5-6; j_call: TRBJ2-7; d_call: -; cdr3_nt: TGTGCCAGCAGCTCCCCGGGTTTCGAGCAGTACTTC; cdr3_aa: CASSSPGFEQYF
clone_size: -; v_call: TRBV10-3; j_call: TRBJ1-1; d_call: -; cdr3_nt: TGTGCCATCAGTGAATCAGGATTTTCAGGGCGCGCTTTCTTT; cdr3_aa: CAISESGFSGRAFF
clone_size: -; v_call: TRBV6-5; j_call: TRBJ2-1; d_call: -; cdr3_nt: TGTGCCAGCAGTTACTCGAACGACTTCCGGGGTGAGCAGTTCTTC; cdr3_aa: CASSYSNDFRGEQFF
clone_size: -; v_call: TRBV24-1; j_call: TRBJ2-5; d_call: -; cdr3_nt: TGTGCCACCAGTGATGGGGCCGGGACACAAGAGACCCAGTACTTC; cdr3_aa: CATSDGAGTQETQYF
clone_size: -; v_call: TRBV20-1; j_call: TRBJ1-1; d_call: -; cdr3_nt: TGCAGTGCTAGTTACGCGGGGGTAAACACTGAAGCTTTCTTT; cdr3_aa: CSASYAGVNTEAFF
clone_size: once; v_call: TRBV28; j_call: TRBJ1-1; d_call: -; cdr3_nt: TGTGCCAGCAGTTCCCGTCCCGAAGCTTTCTTT; cdr3_aa: CASSSRPEAFF
clone_size: -; v_call: TRBV27; j_call: TRBJ2-3; d_call: TRBD1; cdr3_nt: TGTGCCAGCAGTCGGGACAGAGGGGCAGATACGCAGTATTTT; cdr3_aa: CASSRDRGADTQYF
clone_size: -; v_call: TRBV4-1; j_call: TRBJ2-1; d_call: TRBD2; cdr3_nt: TGCGCCAGCAGACGACTTTTAGCGGGAGTCGATGAGCAGTTCTTC; cdr3_aa: CASRRLLAGVDEQFF
clone_size: -; v_call: TRBV20-1; j_call: TRBJ2-1; d_call: -; cdr3_nt: TGCAGTGCTTTACAGGGAAATGAGCAGTTCTTC; cdr3_aa: CSALQGNEQFF
clone_size: -; v_call: TRBV7-9; j_call: TRBJ2-7; d_call: -; cdr3_nt: TGTGCCAGCAGCCCGGAGGGACAGACCTACGAGCAGTACTTC; cdr3_aa: CASSPEGQTYEQYF
clone_size: -; v_call: TRBV7-2; j_call: TRBJ1-1; d_call: -; cdr3_nt: TGTGCCAGCAGCTTAGATATCTCGGTTAAAGCTTTCTTT; cdr3_aa: CASSLDISVKAFF
clone_size: -; v_call: TRBV7-2; j_call: TRBJ1-1; d_call: TRBD1; cdr3_nt: TGTGCCAGCAGCTTAGATAGGACAGGGGGAGAAGCTTTCTTT; cdr3_aa: CASSLDRTGGEAFF
clone_size: few; v_call: TRBV30; j_call: TRBJ1-5; d_call: -; cdr3_nt: TGTGCCTGGAGTGTAGGGGTCAATCAGCCCCAGCATTTT; cdr3_aa: CAWSVGVNQPQHF
clone_size: -; v_call: TRBV2; j_call: TRBJ1-3; d_call: TRBD1; cdr3_nt: TGTGCCAGCAGTAAGGACAGGGGTGGAAACACCATATATTTT; cdr3_aa: CASSKDRGGNTIYF
clone_size: -; v_call: TRBV18; j_call: TRBJ2-3; d_call: -; cdr3_nt: TGTGCCAGCTCACCACGGAGGGGCGCAGATACGCAGTATTTT; cdr3_aa: CASSPRRGADTQYF
clone_size: -; v_call: TRBV19; j_call: TRBJ1-6; d_call: TRBD1; cdr3_nt: TGTGCCAGTACCTTATCCGGGACAGCAAGTAATTCACCCCTCCACTTT; cdr3_aa: CASTLSGTASNSPLHF
clone_size: -; v_call: TRBV11-2; j_call: TRBJ1-2; d_call: -; cdr3_nt: TGTGCCAGCAGTCGACCCCAGGGGCCCTATGGCTACACCTTC; cdr3_aa: CASSRPQGPYGYTF
clone_size: -; v_call: TRBV18; j_call: TRBJ1-2; d_call: -; cdr3_nt: TGTGCCAGCTCACCTTATTACTCAGCGAAAAACTATGGCTACACCTTC; cdr3_aa: CASSPYYSAKNYGYTF
clone_size: -; v_call: TRBV14; j_call: TRBJ1-2; d_call: -; cdr3_nt: TGTGCCAGCAGCCAAGATAGGACAGTCTATGGCTACACCTTC; cdr3_aa: CASSQDRTVYGYTF
clone_size: -; v_call: TRBV3-1/TRBV3-2; j_call: TRBJ2-1; d_call: -; cdr3_nt: TGTGCCAGCAGCCAATCCACAGAGCAGTTCTTC; cdr3_aa: CASSQSTEQFF
clone_size: -; v_call: TRBV5-8; j_call: TRBJ2-1; d_call: TRBD2; cdr3_nt: TGTGCCAGCAGGGATATCGGGACTAGCGGAAGGTACAATGAGCAGTTCTTC; cdr3_aa: CASRDIGTSGRYNEQFF
clone_size: -; v_call: TRBV5-1; j_call: TRBJ1-2; d_call: -; cdr3_nt: TGCGCCAGCAGCGCCGGCTTACAGGGAACGGGCTATGGCTACACCTTC; cdr3_aa: CASSAGLQGTGYGYTF
clone_size: many; v_call: TRBV18; j_call: TRBJ1-2; d_call: -; cdr3_nt: TGTGCCAGCTACGGTCGGGACAACCCTAACTATGGCTACACCTTC; cdr3_aa: CASYGRDNPNYGYTF
clone_size: -; v_call: TRBV2; j_call: TRBJ2-7; d_call: TRBD2; cdr3_nt: TGTGCCAGCGGGACTAGCGGTACCTCCTACGAGCAGTACTTC; cdr3_aa: CASGTSGTSYEQYF